Below are 17 T cell receptor beta chains sequenced from a single sample in a study of control samples from healthy donors and cancer patients. The assay was immunoSEQ multiplex PCR, and TCRdb's table has in-frame clones only and misses some. This table has roughly 70,000 clones, over 75% appearing once. The sample consisted of blood. The source is a man aged 50 to 60 in good health.

The chain has TRBV19 and TRBJ1-3; 8 bases are a match to TRBD1. Germline trimming cut 4 bases from V and 2 bases from J; bases unmatched to any gene: 13. Per germline, CDR1 LNHDA and CDR2 SQIVND (reference sequence). The CDR3 consists of 18 residues. The CDR3: CASSRKGGQGAAGNTIYF. Here the CDR3 DNA reads TGTGCCAGTAGTAGAAAGGGGGGGCAGGGGGCCGCTGGAAACACCATATATTTT. Variable domain in full (rest from reference TRBV19 and TRBJ1-3): DGGITQSPKYLFRKEGQNVTLSCEQNLNHDAMYWYRQDPGQGLRLIYYSQIVNDFQKGDIAEGYSVSREKKESFPLTVTSAQKNPTAFYLCASSRKGGQGAAGNTIYFGEGSWLTVV.

In this sample, this clone turned up once. CDR3 sequence (DNA): TGCGCCAGCAGTTTCTTAGCGGGGAGCTCCTACGAGCAGTACTTC. Protein sequence: CASSFLAGSSYEQYF. V usage is TRBV10-2 and J usage is TRBJ2-7; TRBD2 aligns across 8 bases. The V segment lost 5 bases and the J segment 0 bases; nucleotides outside the gene matches: 6. CDR1 WSHSY and CDR2 SAAADI come from the germline V gene. The CDR3 length is 15 residues.

By proportion, this clone is medium-sized. This chain links TRBV7-2 with TRBJ2-1; no clear D. Trimming took 3 bases from V and 7 from J, leaving 7 bases between them. This CDR3 comprises 12 residues. Germline loops: CDR1 SGHTA, CDR2 FQGNSA. The CDR3 DNA reads TGTGCCAGCAGCTTGAACTTAAATGAGCAGTTCTTC. Its translation is CASSLNLNEQFF. The entire variable domain, with the rest obtained from reference TRBV7-2 and TRBJ2-1, is as follows: GAGVSQSPSNKVTEKGKDVELRCDPISGHTALYWYRQSLGQGLEFLIYFQGNSAPDKSGLPSDRFSAERTGGSVSTLTIQRTQQEDSAVYLCASSLNLNEQFFGPGTRLTVL.

CDR3 loop: CASSFRGSGSYNEQFF. The CDR3 DNA is TGTGCCAGCAGCTTTCGGGGTAGCGGAAGTTACAATGAGCAGTTCTTC. This chain uses TRBV7-2 with TRBJ2-1, with D perhaps TRBD2 (6 bases). CDR1 and CDR2 from the germline V gene are SGHTA and FQGNSA. V lost 3 bases and J 4 bases, leaving 16 bases between the germline ends. CDR3 length equals 16 residues.

This rearrangement joins TRBV9 to TRBJ2-7, with D possibly being TRBD2 (6 bases). V was trimmed by 0 bases and J by 3 bases, leaving 16 bases between them. This CDR3 is 16 amino acids long. The germline CDR1 and CDR2 sequences are SGDLS and YYNGEE. This CDR3 reads CASSVGWGGAVYEQYF. Here the CDR3 DNA reads TGTGCCAGCAGCGTAGGTTGGGGCGGGGCGGTCTACGAGCAGTACTTC.

The chain carries TRBV11-3 and TRBJ2-3; 7 bases fit TRBD2. CDR1 and CDR2 (germline): SGHNT, YENEEA. The CDR3 spans 15 residues. After removal of 0 bases from V and 4 bases from J, the junction contained 4 bases not matched to a gene. DNA of the CDR3: TGTGCCAGCAGCTTAGATGCGGGAGACTCAGATACGCAGTATTTT. It encodes CASSLDAGDSDTQYF.

In DNA form, the CDR3 reads TGTGCCTGGAGTGAAGGGACTAGCGGGACAATAGAGCAGTACTTC. This encodes CAWSEGTSGTIEQYF. The chain couples TRBV30 to TRBJ2-7; 13 nucleotides line up with TRBD2. The CDR3 runs to 15 residues. With V trimmed by 1 base and J by 7 bases, 7 bases remained unmatched. Germline V lookup: CDR1 GTSNPN, CDR2 SVGIG (reference sequence). Full variable domain (rest looked up from reference TRBV30 and TRBJ2-7): SQTIHQWPATLVQPVGSPLSLECTVEGTSNPNLYWYRQAAGRGLQLLFYSVGIGQISSEVPQNLSASRPQDRQFILSSKKLLLSDSGFYLCAWSEGTSGTIEQYFGPGTRLTVT.

The chain links TRBV9 to TRBJ1-1; TRBD1 might be the D (5 bases). The germline V and J ends were trimmed by 0 bases and 10 bases, with 16 bases remaining between them. The CDR3 runs 14 residues. Germline V CDR1 and CDR2: SGDLS, YYNGEE. The CDR3: CASSVDGDLKGAFF. In DNA, the CDR3 is TGTGCCAGCAGCGTAGACGGGGACTTAAAGGGAGCTTTCTTT.

This chain connects TRBV18 to TRBJ1-1; D not resolved. The CDR3 runs to 14 residues. Trimming removed 3 bases from V and 0 bases from J, with 8 bases in between. CDR1 and CDR2 (germline): KGHSH, LQKENI. Here the CDR3 reads CASSPLGVNTEAFF. In DNA form, the CDR3 reads TGTGCCAGCTCACCCCTTGGGGTGAACACTGAAGCTTTCTTT.

The gene calls are TRBV5-5 and TRBJ1-4, with 7 bases matching TRBD1. CDR1 is SGHKS and CDR2 is YYEKEE in the germline V gene (reference sequence). The CDR3 loop spans 14 amino acids. J was trimmed by 8 bases and V by 7 bases; bases with no gene match: 11. Here the CDR3 DNA reads TGTGCCAGCCGAAACAGGGGTTACTCCGAAAAACTGTTTTTT. This encodes CASRNRGYSEKLFF. The full variable domain, in which reference TRBV5-5 and TRBJ1-4 provide the parts outside the CDR3, is DAGVTQSPTHLIKTRGQQVTLRCSPISGHKSVSWYQQVLGQGPQFIFQYYEKEERGRGNFPDRFSARQFPNYSSELNVNALLLGDSALYLCASRNRGYSEKLFFGSGTQLSVL.

The genes are TRBV30 and TRBJ2-1; 11 bases match TRBD2. The CDR3 sequence is 13 residues long. The germline V gene encodes CDR1 GTSNPN and CDR2 SVGIG (reference sequence). V shed 8 bases, J shed 2 bases, and the junction held 2 bases outside the gene matches. The CDR3 DNA is TGTGCCGGTAGCGGGAGGGCCTACAATGAGCAGTTCTTC. Translation: CAGSGRAYNEQFF.

The J gene is TRBJ2-7, the V gene TRBV12-3 or TRBV12-4; D possibly corresponds to TRBD1 (6 bases). V shed 1 base and J shed 6 bases, with 10 bases lying between them. There are 13 residues in the CDR3. Here the CDR3 reads CASSLGTVPEQYF. The CDR3 bases are TGTGCCAGCAGTTTAGGGACAGTCCCCGAGCAGTACTTC.

The rearrangement uses TRBV6-6 and TRBJ1-6; D is ambiguous. Germline CDR1 MNHNY, CDR2 SVGAGI (reference sequence). V shed 6 bases and J shed 7 bases, with 10 bases lying between them. The CDR3 is 13 amino acids. The CDR3 nucleotides read TGTGCCAGCAGACTCCTTAGGAATTCACCCCTCCACTTT. Amino acids: CASRLLRNSPLHF.

The chain employs TRBV4-3 and TRBJ1-2; 7 bases align to TRBD1. The CDR3 totals 15 residues. The V gene's germline CDR1 is LGHNA and CDR2 YSLEER. After removal of 1 base from V and 7 bases from J, the junction contained 9 bases not matched to a gene. DNA for the CDR3: TGCGCCAGCAGCCAAGTCGGGCAGGGGGAGTCTGGCTACACCTTC. Translating it yields CASSQVGQGESGYTF.

V gene TRBV3-1 (or the pseudogene TRBV3-2) combines with J gene TRBJ2-7; 9 positions match TRBD1. The J segment lost 2 bases and the V segment lost 6 bases, leaving 5 bases of the junction unmatched. CDR1 LGHDT and CDR2 YNNKEL come from the germline V gene (reference sequence). This CDR3 has 14 residues. The CDR3 bases are TGTGCCAGCAGAGACAGGGGGGGACCCTACGAGCAGTACTTC. It is translated as CASRDRGGPYEQYF.

This clone was seen a single time. The chain carries TRBV30 and TRBJ1-2; D is possibly TRBD1 (5 bases). The CDR3 is 13 residues long. From germline, CDR1 is GTSNPN and CDR2 SVGIG (reference sequence). V was shortened by 0 bases and J by 9 bases, with 14 bases between the two germline ends. CDR3 sequence (DNA): TGTGCCTGGAGTGTAACCTCTGGGGCGAGCTACACCTTC. Translation gives CAWSVTSGASYTF. The variable domain in full, completed from reference TRBV30 and TRBJ1-2, reads SQTIHQWPATLVQPVGSPLSLECTVEGTSNPNLYWYRQAAGRGLQLLFYSVGIGQISSEVPQNLSASRPQDRQFILSSKKLLLSDSGFYLCAWSVTSGASYTFGSGTRLTVV.

The V call is TRBV27, the J call TRBJ2-7, with a weak D call TRBD2 (6 bases). The CDR3 extends over 11 amino acids. Deletions cut 9 bases from V and 2 bases from J, with 8 bases between. Per germline, CDR1 MNHEY and CDR2 SMNVEV (reference sequence). In nucleotides, the CDR3 is TGTGCCAGTTCGGGGGCCTACGAGCAGTACTTC. It encodes CASSGAYEQYF.